The 11 T cell receptor beta chains below were found in one sample sequenced in a study of somatic mutations in cytotoxic T cells in rheumatoid arthritis. Assay used: immunoSEQ multiplex PCR; TCRdb lists only in-frame clones, some missing. The repertoire holds about 4,200 clones, with over 55% as singletons. The specimen sequenced was CD8+ T cells sorted from blood. The origin of the receptors is an adult with rheumatoid arthritis.

CDR3 in DNA: TGTGCCAGCAGTTCTCCGGGACCCTGGGGCACTGAAGCTTTCTTT. Its translation is CASSSPGPWGTEAFF. The rearrangement uses TRBV27 and TRBJ1-1; D might be TRBD1 (5 bases). The CDR3 totals 15 residues. Per germline, CDR1 MNHEY and CDR2 SMNVEV (reference sequence). Trimming took 4 bases from V and 4 from J, leaving 16 bases between them.

This clone was picked up a small number of times. The chain couples TRBV5-1 to TRBJ1-1, with a tentative D call TRBD1 (5 bases). V gave up 5 bases and J gave up 5 bases, with 25 bases separating them. CDR3 length: 17 amino acids. Germline CDR1 SGHRS, CDR2 YFSETQ. The CDR3 DNA reads as TGCGCCAGCAGTTGGCCGGGGGAGGTGTCGGTTAGTACTGAAGCTTTCTTT. Translation: CASSWPGEVSVSTEAFF. The variable domain in full, completed from reference TRBV5-1 and TRBJ1-1, reads KAGVTQTPRYLIKTRGQQVTLSCSPISGHRSVSWYQQTPGQGLQFLFEYFSETQRNKGNFPGRFSGRQFSNSRSEMNVSTLELGDSALYLCASSWPGEVSVSTEAFFGQGTRLTVV.

The chain combines TRBV5-1 with TRBJ1-5; D unresolved. The length of the CDR3 is 12 residues. CDR1 is SGHRS and CDR2 is YFSETQ in the germline V gene. The ends were cut back, 1 base at V and 6 bases at J, with 5 bases in the middle. In DNA form, the CDR3 reads TGCGCCAGCAGCTTGTCTGGTCAGCCCCAGCATTTT. It specifies CASSLSGQPQHF.

DNA of the CDR3: TGTGCCAGCCGGGGGGAGGGTTTTAGCACAGATACGCAGTATTTT. Amino acids: CASRGEGFSTDTQYF. The chain recombines TRBV6-1 with TRBJ2-3; 7 positions agree with TRBD2. With V trimmed by 8 bases and J by 0 bases, 8 bases remained unmatched. Per the germline V gene, CDR1 is MNHNS and CDR2 is SASEGT. The CDR3 sequence is 15 residues long.

The chain uses TRBV7-6 and TRBJ2-7, with D possibly TRBD2 on 6 matching bases. Germline V CDR1 and CDR2: SGHVS, FNYEAQ. V was pared by 2 bases and J by 2 bases, with 13 bases between. CDR3 length: 15 amino acids. CDR3 residues: CASSLRVGGTYEQYF. The CDR3, as DNA: TGTGCCAGCAGCTTAAGAGTCGGCGGGACCTACGAGCAGTACTTC.

This rearrangement joins TRBV4-3 to TRBJ2-1; 12 positions agree with TRBD2. Germline lookup yields CDR1 LGHNA and CDR2 YSLEER. V dropped 6 bases and J dropped 8; count of bases not matched to a gene: 11. CDR3 length: 16 residues. The CDR3 sequence is CASSPLAGGGWDEQFF. The CDR3 DNA is TGCGCCAGCAGTCCCCTAGCGGGGGGGGGCTGGGATGAGCAGTTCTTC.

The chain links TRBV6-6 to TRBJ2-3; D is unclear. The CDR3 covers 15 residues. V lost 0 bases and J lost 0, with 7 bases in between. Germline values: CDR1 MNHNY, CDR2 SVGAGI (reference sequence). CDR3: CASSYSITSTDTQYF. Written as DNA, the CDR3 is TGTGCCAGCAGTTACTCGATTACAAGCACAGATACGCAGTATTTT.

The chain uses TRBV7-8 and TRBJ2-1, with 8 bases lining up with TRBD2. CDR3 length: 16 amino acids. Looked up from germline, CDR1 is SGHVS and CDR2 is FQNEAQ. Losses at the gene ends were 1 base for V and 3 bases for J; bases not matched to a gene: 5. In nucleotides, the CDR3 is TGTGCCAGCAGCTTAGGGGGCGGGGGGTTCTACAATGAGCAGTTCTTC. Its protein product is CASSLGGGGFYNEQFF.

This clone is labeled as medium-sized. The V gene is TRBV2, the J gene TRBJ1-2; perhaps TRBD1 as D (5 bases). Germline CDR1 SNHLY, CDR2 FYNNEI. The V end lost 2 bases, the J end lost 4 bases, and 14 bases lay between the germline ends. This CDR3 is 15 amino acids long. CDR3 amino acids: CASSERAAGTYGYTF. The DNA of the CDR3 is TGTGCCAGCAGTGAACGGGCAGCCGGGACCTATGGCTACACCTTC.

The V gene is TRBV7-3, the J gene TRBJ2-5; 10 nucleotides agree with TRBD1. CDR3 length: 15 amino acids. Germline lookup yields CDR1 SGHTA and CDR2 FQGTGA. V was pared by 5 bases and J by 5 bases, with 8 bases of the junction left unmatched. The CDR3 spells CASSLTGGVLETQYF. CDR3 in DNA: TGTGCCAGCAGCCTGACAGGGGGCGTCTTGGAGACCCAGTACTTC. Complete variable domain (other parts from reference TRBV7-3 and TRBJ2-5): GAGVSQTPSNKVTEKGKYVELRCDPISGHTALYWYRQSLGQGPEFLIYFQGTGAADDSGLPNDRFFAVRPEGSVSTLKIQRTERGDSAVYLCASSLTGGVLETQYFGPGTRLLVL.

Here the CDR3 DNA reads TGTGCCAGCAGCCTGCCGGGACTAGCTTACGAGCAGTACTTC. This encodes CASSLPGLAYEQYF. The chain uses TRBV5-5 and TRBJ2-7; TRBD2 matches at 9 bases. Germline V gene data show CDR1 as SGHKS and CDR2 as YYEKEE (reference sequence). With 4 bases clipped from V and 4 bases from J, the junction kept 6 bases outside the gene matches. CDR3 size: 14 residues.